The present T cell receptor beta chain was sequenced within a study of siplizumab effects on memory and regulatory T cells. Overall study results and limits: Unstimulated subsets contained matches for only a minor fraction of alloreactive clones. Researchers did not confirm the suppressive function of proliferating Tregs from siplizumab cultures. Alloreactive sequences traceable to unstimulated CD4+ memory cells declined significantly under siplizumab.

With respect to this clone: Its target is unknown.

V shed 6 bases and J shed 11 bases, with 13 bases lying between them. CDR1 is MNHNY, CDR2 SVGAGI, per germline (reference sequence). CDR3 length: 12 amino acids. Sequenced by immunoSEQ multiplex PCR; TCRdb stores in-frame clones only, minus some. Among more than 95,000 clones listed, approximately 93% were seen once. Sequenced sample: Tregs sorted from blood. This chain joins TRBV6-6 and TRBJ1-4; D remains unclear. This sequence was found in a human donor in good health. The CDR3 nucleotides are TGTGCCAGCAGACGAAAATTGATCAAACTGTTTTTT. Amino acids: CASRRKLIKLFF.